The 30 T cell receptor beta chains reported below all come from one sample, sequenced in a study of shared clonotypes between healthy human individuals (dated by TCRdb to 2019 to 2021). Library generation was performed with the immunoSEQ multiplex PCR assay. The table was pulled from immuneACCESS by TCRdb, which kept in-frame rearrangements only. Such tables lose some clones; where checked, under half of the loss comes from unresolved V genes, and the rest has no known cause. Counted in this sample were more than 900,000 clones; 75% to 85% of them appeared once. The ten largest account for more than 0.55% of the sample. The specimen was memory CD4+ T cells from PBMCs. This specimen's cell subset or site label, interpreted: CD45RA-negative fraction. These receptors originate from a young man in good health. Some clones in this sample may be carry-over from other donors' samples.

The chain links TRBV19 to TRBJ2-2; D might be TRBD2 (5 bases). The CDR3 contains 12 residues. Per the germline V gene, CDR1 is LNHDA and CDR2 is SQIVND (reference sequence). V lost 4 bases, J lost 8 bases, and 8 bases lay in between. This CDR3 reads CASSTRTGELFF. DNA of the CDR3: TGTGCCAGTAGTACTCGGACTGGGGAGCTGTTTTTT.

On this clone: In the same sample, other DNA sequences code for this CDR3. The V gene is TRBV6-5, the J gene TRBJ2-2; D may be TRBD1 or TRBD2 (6 bases each). In germline, CDR1 is MNHEY, CDR2 SVGAGI. Trimming stripped 8 bases from V and 5 bases from J, with 12 bases between. There are 13 residues in the CDR3. The CDR3 protein is CASRRGGTGELFF. CDR3 DNA: TGTGCCAGCCGGCGAGGGGGGACCGGGGAGCTGTTTTTT.

V is TRBV7-9 and J is TRBJ2-7; perhaps TRBD2 as D (5 bases). The CDR3 runs to 15 residues. Per germline, CDR1 SEHNR and CDR2 FQNEAQ (reference sequence). V dropped 1 base and J dropped 0 bases, with 10 bases sitting between them. The CDR3 region is CASSLGSGVSYEQYF. CDR3 nucleotides: TGTGCCAGCAGCTTAGGGAGCGGAGTCTCCTACGAGCAGTACTTC.

This chain's CDR3 is CASGGWGDYEQYF. The CDR3 DNA is TGTGCCAGCGGGGGGTGGGGTGACTACGAGCAGTACTTC. The gene calls are TRBV6-6 and TRBJ2-7, with D perhaps TRBD2 (6 bases). Trimming took 8 bases from V and 3 from J, leaving 14 bases between them. Germline V gives CDR1 MNHNY, CDR2 SVGAGI (reference sequence). The CDR3 runs to 13 residues.

The chain combines TRBV5-8 with TRBJ2-5, with a weak D call TRBD2 (5 bases). CDR1 is SGHTS and CDR2 is YDEGEE in the germline V gene. V was pared by 4 bases and J by 5 bases, with 12 bases between. The CDR3 totals 13 residues. The CDR3 nucleotides are TGTGCCAGCAGCCTCCTAGGAGGCGAGACCCAGTACTTC. Protein product: CASSLLGGETQYF.

As to this clone: Being one base from a much bigger clone, this may be a read error. This same CDR3 is encoded by further DNA sequences in the sample. The chain uses TRBV28 and TRBJ2-5; TRBD2 matches 7 bases. The CDR3 totals 12 residues. Germline V gives CDR1 MDHEN, CDR2 SYDVKM. Trimming at V came to 4 bases and at J to 4 bases, leaving 0 bases not matched to a gene. CDR3 amino acids: CASSSGGETQYF. Here the CDR3 DNA reads TGTGCCAGCAGTTCGGGGGGAGAGACCCAGTACTTC.

The CDR3 here is CASSVGMGQGALGANVLTF. In nucleotides, the CDR3 is TGTGCCAGCAGCGTAGGGATGGGACAGGGGGCGCTTGGGGCCAACGTCCTGACTTTC. The chain links TRBV9 to TRBJ2-6, with 12 bases aligning to TRBD1. Looked up from germline, CDR1 is SGDLS and CDR2 is YYNGEE. The CDR3 runs 19 residues. Germline trimming cut 0 bases from V and 3 bases from J; bases unmatched to any gene: 7.

V and J are TRBV6-6 and TRBJ1-1; D is undetermined. CDR1 is MNHNY and CDR2 is SVGAGI in the germline V gene (reference sequence). CDR3 length: 11 residues. Trimming pared 8 bases from V and 6 bases from J, leaving 10 bases between. The DNA for the CDR3 is TGTGCCAGCGGGGAAAGGGCTGAAGCTTTCTTT. Translated: CASGERAEAFF.

The rearrangement uses TRBV28 and TRBJ2-3; perhaps TRBD2 as D (5 bases). Trimming took off 10 bases at V and 5 bases at J, with 13 bases between the two ends. This CDR3 contains 12 residues. Germline V CDR1 and CDR2: MDHEN, SYDVKM. Here the CDR3 DNA reads TGTGCCACTTCGGGGAGTGTAGATACGCAGTATTTT. As protein: CATSGSVDTQYF.

The J gene is TRBJ2-2, the V gene TRBV5-1, with D tentatively TRBD2 (5 bases). The germline gives CDR1 SGHRS, CDR2 YFSETQ. The ends were cut back, 0 bases at V and 8 bases at J, with 11 bases in the middle. This CDR3 is built from 14 residues. The DNA for the CDR3 is TGCGCCAGCAGCTTGGCTGTCGGGATGGGGGAGCTGTTTTTT. Translated, it gives CASSLAVGMGELFF.

The chain carries TRBV7-9 and TRBJ2-2, with unresolved D. Germline V gives CDR1 SEHNR, CDR2 FQNEAQ (reference sequence). This CDR3 has 12 amino acids. Between the trimmed V and J ends, which lost 6 bases and 7 bases, there was a span of 9 bases. CDR3 region: CASRVLDGELFF. CDR3 DNA sequence: TGTGCCAGCAGGGTTCTGGACGGGGAGCTGTTTTTT.

The chain couples TRBV5-1 to TRBJ2-5, with 12 bases that match TRBD2. Trimming removed 4 bases from V and 2 bases from J; junction bases left unmatched: 9. The CDR3 loop spans 17 amino acids. Germline V lookup: CDR1 SGHRS, CDR2 YFSETQ. The CDR3 nucleotides read TGCGCCAGCAGCAGGGCGACTAGCGGGAGTTCACAAGAGACCCAGTACTTC. This sequence encodes CASSRATSGSSQETQYF.

The chain employs TRBV7-9 and TRBJ1-3; TRBD1 matches at 10 bases. Germline loops: CDR1 SEHNR, CDR2 FQNEAQ (reference sequence). With 6 bases clipped from V and 0 bases from J, the junction kept 14 bases outside the gene matches. The CDR3 is 19 amino acids. In DNA form, the CDR3 reads TGTGCCAGCAGGCTTTATGGGGACAGGGGCCAATTCTCTGGAAACACCATATATTTT. It specifies CASRLYGDRGQFSGNTIYF. Supplemented by reference TRBV7-9 and TRBJ1-3, the full variable domain reads DTGVSQNPRHKITKRGQNVTFRCDPISEHNRLYWYRQTLGQGPEFLTYFQNEAQLEKSRLLSDRFSAERPKGSFSTLEIQRTEQGDSAMYLCASRLYGDRGQFSGNTIYFGEGSWLTVV.

Many counts were recorded for this clone. The V call is TRBV11-2, the J call TRBJ1-2, with TRBD1 as a possible D gene (5 bases). The V end was cut by 6 bases, the J end by 5 bases, with 22 bases between. Germline V CDR1 and CDR2: SGHAT, FQNNGV. This CDR3 has 16 amino acids. Written as DNA, the CDR3 is TGTGCCAGCAGTTGGGGGACTCCACAAAGTCGGTATGGCTACACCTTC. Its protein product is CASSWGTPQSRYGYTF.

Points on this clone: Other nucleotide sequences in the sample specify the same CDR3. The V and J genes are TRBV4-3 and TRBJ2-1; TRBD2 aligns across 11 bases. Germline trimming cut 3 bases from V and 2 bases from J; bases unmatched to any gene: 0. Germline V CDR1 and CDR2: LGHNA, YSLEER. The CDR3 is 15 residues long. The CDR3 DNA follows: TGCGCCAGCAGCCAGGGACTAGCGGCCTACAATGAGCAGTTCTTC. Amino acid sequence: CASSQGLAAYNEQFF.

The sample holds one count of this clone. The rearrangement links TRBV21-1 to TRBJ2-5; the table's D call, TRBD1, was not checked against the DNA. TRBV21-1 is flagged as a pseudogene. The CDR3 extends over 15 amino acids. The CDR3 DNA is TGTGCCAGCATCCGGACAGTCCCCAACCAAGAGACCCAGTACTTC. Translating it yields CASIRTVPNQETQYF.

This chain connects TRBV7-2 to TRBJ2-5; D tentatively fits TRBD1 or TRBD2 (5 bases each). The CDR3 has 15 residues. The germline V gene encodes CDR1 SGHTA and CDR2 FQGNSA. Trimming stripped 5 bases from V and 0 bases from J, with 13 bases between. The CDR3, as DNA: TGTGCCAGCAGCCTATTGTGGGGGTACCAAGAGACCCAGTACTTC. The encoded protein is CASSLLWGYQETQYF.

The V gene is TRBV19, the J gene TRBJ1-2; a weak D match, TRBD1 (5 bases). Trimming pared 10 bases from V and 4 bases from J, leaving 13 bases between. Per the germline V gene, CDR1 is LNHDA and CDR2 is SQIVND (reference sequence). This CDR3 spans 12 amino acids. This CDR3 is CATTTDFYGYTF. The CDR3 DNA follows: TGTGCCACCACGACAGATTTCTATGGCTACACCTTC.

This chain uses TRBV5-1 with TRBJ2-2, with 13 bases fitting TRBD2. With 5 bases clipped from V and 5 bases from J, the junction kept 6 bases outside the gene matches. The length of the CDR3 is 16 residues. The germline V gene has CDR1 SGHRS and CDR2 YFSETQ. Written as DNA, the CDR3 is TGCGCCAGCAGATCACTAGCGGGAGGGGGAACCGGGGAGCTGTTTTTT. This gives the protein CASRSLAGGGTGELFF.

The gene calls are TRBV6-6 and TRBJ1-4; unclear D gene. The germline gives CDR1 MNHNY, CDR2 SVGAGI (reference sequence). The V gene lost 2 bases and the J gene lost 0 bases, with 4 bases spanning the gap. The CDR3 extends over 14 amino acids. The CDR3 region is CASSYGTTNEKLFF. In DNA, the CDR3 is TGTGCCAGCAGTTACGGGACAACTAATGAAAAACTGTTTTTT.

The genes are TRBV27 and TRBJ2-4; D might be TRBD2 (5 bases). Germline values: CDR1 MNHEY, CDR2 SMNVEV (reference sequence). CDR3 length equals 14 residues. Trimming pared 4 bases from V and 8 bases from J, leaving 15 bases between. The CDR3 sequence is CASSSGRRGDIQYF. CDR3 in DNA: TGTGCCAGCAGTTCGGGCCGACGGGGAGACATTCAGTACTTC.

This chain joins TRBV2 and TRBJ2-3; D might be TRBD2 (5 bases). CDR3 size: 12 residues. V lost 6 bases and J 4 bases, leaving 8 bases between the germline ends. CDR1 SNHLY and CDR2 FYNNEI come from the germline V gene. CDR3 in amino acids: CASREVSDTQYF. CDR3 in DNA: TGTGCCAGCAGGGAGGTTTCAGATACGCAGTATTTT.

As concerns this clone: The sample contains more than one DNA sequence encoding this CDR3. The chain couples TRBV7-2 to TRBJ2-2, with D unresolved. V gave up 4 bases and J gave up 0 bases, with 3 bases separating them. This CDR3 region has 13 residues. CDR1 is SGHTA and CDR2 is FQGNSA in the germline V gene. CDR3 bases: TGTGCCAGCAGCTCGCCGAACACCGGGGAGCTGTTTTTT. Its translation is CASSSPNTGELFF.

There are a few counts of this clone. The chain has TRBV9 and TRBJ2-7; 8 bases fit TRBD2. V gave up 4 bases and J gave up 7 bases; unmatched junction bases: 13. The CDR3 totals 15 residues. In germline, CDR1 is SGDLS, CDR2 YYNGEE. The CDR3 DNA follows: TGTGCCAGCAGCCCCCTCGGACTAGCCGTGGGGGAGCAGTACTTC. Translating gives CASSPLGLAVGEQYF.

This clone was recorded a few times. V is TRBV25-1 and J is TRBJ2-1, with 12 bases fitting TRBD2. Per germline, CDR1 MGHDK and CDR2 SYGVNS. V lost 6 bases, J lost 6 bases, and 9 bases stayed unmatched. CDR3 length equals 16 residues. CDR3 protein: CASSRFLAGGSNEQFF. For the CDR3, the DNA is TGTGCCAGCAGCCGCTTCCTAGCGGGGGGGTCCAATGAGCAGTTCTTC.

This chain connects TRBV7-3 to TRBJ2-7; 13 bases are a match to TRBD2. CDR1 is SGHTA, CDR2 FQGTGA, per germline. This CDR3 is 16 amino acids long. The junction had 4 bases not matched to a gene; V was cut back by 2 bases and J by 3 bases. The CDR3 DNA reads TGTGCCAGCAGCTTATCGGGGACTAGCGGGATCTACGAGCAGTACTTC. The encoded protein is CASSLSGTSGIYEQYF.

The V and J genes are TRBV29-1 and TRBJ1-1; 8 bases line up with TRBD1. The CDR3 contains 13 residues. In germline, CDR1 is SQVTM, CDR2 ANQGSEA. The ends lost 5 bases at V and 1 base at J; junction bases unmatched: 3. CDR3: CSVNQGANTEAFF. In DNA form, the CDR3 reads TGCAGCGTTAACCAGGGGGCGAACACTGAAGCTTTCTTT. The full variable domain, in which reference TRBV29-1 and TRBJ1-1 provide the parts outside the CDR3, is SAVISQKPSRDICQRGTSLTIQCQVDSQVTMMFWYRQQPGQSLTLIATANQGSEATYESGFVIDKFPISRPNLTFSTLTVSNMSPEDSSIYLCSVNQGANTEAFFGQGTRLTVV.

The genes are TRBV6-5 and TRBJ1-4; 7 bases match TRBD1. The CDR3 extends over 13 amino acids. With 7 bases clipped from V and 8 bases from J, the junction kept 7 bases outside the gene matches. The germline V gene has CDR1 MNHEY and CDR2 SVGAGI. The CDR3: CASTTGQVEKLFF. CDR3 nucleotide sequence: TGTGCCAGCACCACCGGACAGGTCGAAAAACTGTTTTTT.

The chain uses TRBV10-3 and TRBJ1-2; no clear D gene. V was shortened by 2 bases and J by 8 bases, with 21 bases between the two germline ends. CDR3 length: 16 residues. Germline V CDR1 and CDR2: ENHRY, SYGVKD. The CDR3 protein is CAISEAMGLREWGYTF. The CDR3 DNA reads TGTGCCATCAGTGAGGCAATGGGCTTAAGAGAATGGGGCTACACCTTC.

The chain joins TRBV6-1 to TRBJ1-1; D perhaps matches TRBD1 (6 bases). Germline V gene sequence: CDR1 MNHNS, CDR2 SASEGT. The CDR3 consists of 15 residues. Trimming left V 6 bases short and J 6 bases short, with 20 bases between. The CDR3 is CASRGAQAGRAEAFF. Here the CDR3 DNA reads TGTGCCAGCAGGGGGGCCCAGGCCGGAAGGGCTGAAGCTTTCTTT.